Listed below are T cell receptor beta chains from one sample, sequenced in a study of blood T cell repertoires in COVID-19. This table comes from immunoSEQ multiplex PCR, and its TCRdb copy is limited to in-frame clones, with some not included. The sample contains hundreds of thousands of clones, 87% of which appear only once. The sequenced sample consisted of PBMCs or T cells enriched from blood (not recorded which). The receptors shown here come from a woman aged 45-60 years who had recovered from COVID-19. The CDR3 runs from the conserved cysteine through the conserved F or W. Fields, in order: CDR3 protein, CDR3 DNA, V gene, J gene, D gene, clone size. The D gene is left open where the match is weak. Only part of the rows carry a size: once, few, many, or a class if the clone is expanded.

CAWALGRGRTDTQYF	TGTGCCTGGGCCCTGGGGCGGGGCCGCACAGATACGCAGTATTTT	TRBV30	TRBJ2-3	NA	NA
CASSPQVGGHGNQPQHF	TGTGCCAGCTCACCCCAAGTCGGCGGGCATGGCAATCAGCCCCAGCATTTT	TRBV18	TRBJ1-5	NA	NA
CASSQPSTGSEQFF	TGTGCCAGCAGCCAGCCCTCGACGGGGAGTGAGCAGTTCTTC	TRBV14	TRBJ2-1	NA	NA
CVSSEAGARNTEAFF	TGTGTCTCCAGTGAGGCAGGGGCTCGGAACACTGAAGCTTTCTTT	TRBV24-1	TRBJ1-1	NA	NA
CASSRLAGGADTQYF	TGTGCCAGCAGTCGACTAGCGGGGGGCGCAGATACGCAGTATTTT	TRBV6-2/TRBV6-3	TRBJ2-3	TRBD2	NA
CACSPPTIPHEQFF	TGTGCCTGCAGTCCACCGACTATCCCGCATGAGCAGTTCTTC	TRBV3-1/TRBV3-2	TRBJ2-1	NA	NA
CASSQGWGSRTEAFF	TGCGCCAGCAGCCAAGGGTGGGGCAGCAGGACTGAAGCTTTCTTT	TRBV4-1	TRBJ1-1	NA	NA
CASSQGQGREKLFF	TGCGCCAGCAGCCAAGGACAGGGGCGTGAAAAACTGTTTTTT	TRBV4-1	TRBJ1-4	TRBD1	NA
CATQKGGTGGSNQPQHF	TGTGCCACCCAAAAAGGTGGGACAGGGGGGAGCAATCAGCCCCAGCATTTT	TRBV19	TRBJ1-5	TRBD1	NA
CASIGTGDQPQHF	TGTGCCAGCATAGGGACAGGGGATCAGCCCCAGCATTTT	TRBV2	TRBJ1-5	TRBD1	NA
CASSPPGRGLNQPQHF	TGTGCCAGCAGCCCTCCGGGCAGGGGGCTCAATCAGCCCCAGCATTTT	TRBV7-8	TRBJ1-5	TRBD1	NA
CAISPGSGTGGTGELFF	TGTGCCATCAGCCCAGGATCCGGGACAGGGGGAACCGGGGAGCTGTTTTTT	TRBV10-3	TRBJ2-2	TRBD1	NA
CASSPRRITGFGSYEQYF	TGTGCCAGCTCTCCCCGCCGTATCACAGGGTTTGGGTCCTACGAGCAGTACTTC	TRBV18	TRBJ2-7	NA	few
CASAGALSYEQYF	TGTGCCAGCGCGGGGGCCCTATCCTACGAGCAGTACTTC	TRBV12-3/TRBV12-4	TRBJ2-7	NA	once
CAWSVGVTGELFF	TGTGCCTGGAGTGTAGGAGTCACCGGGGAGCTGTTTTTT	TRBV30	TRBJ2-2	NA	NA
CASTQIGGSGNTIYF	TGTGCCAGCACTCAAATCGGAGGGTCCGGAAACACCATATATTTT	TRBV6-5	TRBJ1-3	NA	few
CAITQGKEQFF	TGTGCCATCACACAGGGGAAGGAGCAGTTCTTC	TRBV10-3	TRBJ2-1	TRBD1	NA
CASSTPGQGYEKLFF	TGTGCCAGCAGTACCCCGGGACAGGGGTATGAAAAACTGTTTTTT	TRBV28	TRBJ1-4	TRBD1	NA
CATSPIGSTSGEQFF	TGTGCCACCAGCCCGATTGGGTCTACTAGCGGTGAGCAGTTCTTC	TRBV15	TRBJ2-1	TRBD2	NA
CASSERGHNQPQHF	TGCGCCAGCAGTGAGAGGGGGCACAATCAGCCCCAGCATTTT	TRBV10-2	TRBJ1-5	TRBD1	NA
CAITKNGTGLDEQYF	TGTGCCATCACTAAAAACGGGACAGGGCTGGACGAGCAGTACTTC	TRBV10-3	TRBJ2-7	TRBD1	NA
CASSLGQGSYEQYF	TGTGCCAGCAGCCTTGGACAGGGGTCCTACGAGCAGTACTTC	TRBV6-5	TRBJ2-7	TRBD1	NA
CASSLLAGGGYTF	TGTGCCAGCAGTTTACTAGCCGGAGGGGGCTACACCTTC	TRBV12-3/TRBV12-4	TRBJ1-2	NA	once
CASSPRALAYEQFF	TGTGCCAGCAGTCCTAGGGCGCTAGCCTATGAGCAGTTCTTC	TRBV5-5	TRBJ2-1	NA	NA
CASSQRGETQYF	TGTGCCAGCAGCCAGCGGGGGGAGACCCAGTACTTC	TRBV14	TRBJ2-5	TRBD2	once
CAREVVAETQHYGYTF	TGTGCCAGAGAGGTGGTTGCAGAGACTCAACACTATGGCTACACCTTC	TRBV2	TRBJ1-2	NA	NA
CASSSGGPSGNTIYF	TGTGCCAGCAGCTCAGGGGGCCCCTCTGGAAACACCATATATTTT	TRBV7-9	TRBJ1-3	TRBD1	NA
CATSEVTGGKQPQHF	TGTGCCACCAGTGAAGTAACAGGGGGCAAACAGCCCCAGCATTTT	TRBV24-1	TRBJ1-5	TRBD1	NA
CASSHRTTGQGYTF	TGTGCCAGCAGCCATCGGACGACAGGGCAAGGCTACACCTTC	TRBV7-2	TRBJ1-2	TRBD1	NA
CASSQAFRVQSPLHF	TGCGCCAGCAGCCAAGCTTTCAGGGTTCAATCACCCCTCCACTTT	TRBV4-1	TRBJ1-6	NA	NA
CASNDNSGNTIYF	TGTGCCAGCAATGACAACTCTGGAAACACCATATATTTT	TRBV28	TRBJ1-3	NA	NA
CASSPKADSVGYTF	TGTGCCAGCTCACCCAAAGCGGATAGCGTGGGCTACACCTTC	TRBV18	TRBJ1-2	NA	once
CASSSTSRAGGIYEQYF	TGTGCCAGCAGCTCTACATCTCGGGCGGGGGGGATTTACGAGCAGTACTTC	TRBV7-2	TRBJ2-7	TRBD2	NA
CASSGIKGTTKLYEQYF	TGTGCCAGCAGTGGGATCAAAGGGACAACTAAGCTCTACGAGCAGTACTTC	TRBV2	TRBJ2-7	NA	NA
CASIDPGQGRSGYTF	TGCGCCAGCATAGATCCGGGACAGGGAAGGAGTGGCTACACCTTC	TRBV5-1	TRBJ1-2	TRBD1	NA
CASSFPSYEQYF	TGTGCCAGCAGTTTCCCTTCCTACGAGCAGTACTTC	TRBV28	TRBJ2-7	NA	NA
CAWTFGSYGYTF	TGTGCCTGGACCTTTGGGAGTTATGGCTACACCTTC	TRBV30	TRBJ1-2	NA	NA
CASSGGQGAIPYEQYF	TGCGCCAGCAGTGGGGGACAGGGGGCCATACCCTACGAGCAGTACTTC	TRBV10-1	TRBJ2-7	TRBD1	NA
CASSLGTSGTNEQFF	TGTGCCAGCAGTCTGGGGACTAGCGGAACCAATGAGCAGTTCTTC	TRBV27	TRBJ2-1	TRBD2	NA
CASRQRGGGSYNEQFF	TGTGCCAGCAGGCAGCGGGGGGGCGGTTCCTACAATGAGCAGTTCTTC	TRBV28	TRBJ2-1	TRBD2	NA
CASSLRGFLFNTGELFF	TGTGCCAGCAGCTTGCGGGGTTTCTTGTTTAACACCGGGGAGCTGTTTTTT	TRBV5-6	TRBJ2-2	NA	once
CASSIGQGSYGYTF	TGTGCCAGCAGTATCGGACAGGGAAGCTATGGCTACACCTTC	TRBV5-8	TRBJ1-2	TRBD1	once
CSVYSWDRGQNEKLFF	TGCAGCGTTTATTCGTGGGACAGGGGACAAAATGAAAAACTGTTTTTT	TRBV29-1	TRBJ1-4	TRBD1	NA
CASSLNLFRFQHF	TGTGCCAGCAGTTTAAACCTCTTCAGGTTCCAGCATTTT	TRBV28	TRBJ1-5	NA	NA
CASSREIPGIMNTEAFF	TGTGCCAGCTCACGAGAAATCCCAGGGATCATGAACACTGAAGCTTTCTTT	TRBV18	TRBJ1-1	NA	NA
CASSVDPSSYNSPLHF	TGTGCCAGCAGCGTAGACCCGAGCTCCTATAATTCACCCCTCCACTTT	TRBV9	TRBJ1-6	NA	NA
CASSPWGRGFARGTDTQYF	TGTGCCAGCAGCCCCTGGGGCAGGGGGTTCGCCCGGGGCACAGATACGCAGTATTTT	TRBV7-6	TRBJ2-3	TRBD1	NA
CASSYLSEAYEQYF	TGTGCCAGCAGTTATCTCTCAGAGGCCTACGAGCAGTACTTC	TRBV6-5	TRBJ2-7	NA	NA
CASSGRQGALETQYF	TGTGCCAGCAGCGGACGGCAGGGGGCATTGGAGACCCAGTACTTC	TRBV7-8	TRBJ2-5	TRBD1	NA
CASRASTDTQYF	TGCGCCAGCAGAGCTAGCACAGATACGCAGTATTTT	TRBV5-1	TRBJ2-3	NA	NA
CASSWRSEREDEQFF	TGCGCCAGCAGCTGGAGGTCTGAACGAGAAGATGAGCAGTTCTTC	TRBV5-1	TRBJ2-1	NA	once
CASSYLSGPYGYTF	TGTGCCAGCAGTTACTTATCAGGGCCCTATGGCTACACCTTC	TRBV6-5	TRBJ1-2	NA	NA
CASSPRASENTEAFF	TGTGCCAGCAGCCCCCGTGCAAGCGAGAACACTGAAGCTTTCTTT	TRBV5-5	TRBJ1-1	NA	NA
CATSEPFDRETQYF	TGTGCCACCAGCGAACCATTTGACAGGGAGACCCAGTACTTC	TRBV15	TRBJ2-5	NA	few
CASSIPGPYSEQYF	TGTGCCAGTAGTATACCAGGTCCCTATAGCGAGCAGTACTTC	TRBV19	TRBJ2-7	NA	once